This entry features one T cell receptor (beta chain) sequence. What it binds is unknown. This sample was included in a study of OX40 agonist ivuxolimab in advanced cancers. At the level of the study: At roughly 83% male, the cohort had a mean age of approximately 60 years, ranging from about 20 to 79.

Study-level points and caveats: CD4+ T cells averaged fewer expanded clones than CD8+ T cells.

Method: immunoSEQ multiplex PCR; TCRdb's copy keeps in-frame clones and lacks some. The data show approximately 69,000 clones, roughly 90% seen once. The CDR3 extends over 15 amino acids. Germline V lookup: CDR1 MDHEN, CDR2 SYDVKM. V trimming: 3 bases; J trimming: 6 bases; junction bases outside the gene matches: 6. The TCR comes from an adult with an advanced solid tumor such as melanoma, head and neck, liver or kidney cancer. V gene TRBV28 combines with J gene TRBJ2-7; 12 bases map to TRBD1. Material: CD4+ or CD8+ T cells sorted from blood, obtained in a trial of the OX40 agonist ivuxolimab. The CDR3: CASSFRDRGLGEQYF. For the CDR3, the DNA is TGTGCCAGCAGTTTCCGGGACAGGGGGCTCGGCGAGCAGTACTTC.